These 6 T cell receptor beta chains came from one sample sequenced in a study of multiple sclerosis patients with progressive multifocal leukoencephalopathy. Time point of the sample: less than 15 months of natalizumab therapy. This table comes from immunoSEQ multiplex PCR, and its TCRdb copy is limited to in-frame clones, with some not included. The sample has about 25,000 clones, 80% to 95% seen once. Material: PBMCs, obtained from a patient treated with natalizumab. These receptors were taken from a man between 25 and 39 years old with multiple sclerosis.

J is TRBJ2-1 and V is TRBV9; the D gene is possibly TRBD2 (6 bases). This CDR3 is 15 amino acids long. Germline V gives CDR1 SGDLS, CDR2 YYNGEE. The V and J ends lost 4 bases and 6 bases respectively, with 17 bases between them. CDR3 in amino acids: CASSPYGGHGNEQFF. Here the CDR3 DNA reads TGTGCCAGCAGCCCCTATGGAGGGCACGGCAATGAGCAGTTCTTC.

Regarding this clone: Sequence at one end of the junction differs from germline and may be a read error. This chain links TRBV30 with TRBJ1-6; 7 bases agree with TRBD1. The CDR3 loop spans 15 amino acids. Germline V gene sequence: CDR1 GTSNPN, CDR2 SVGIG (reference sequence). As DNA, the CDR3 is TGTGCCTGGAGGGGGGTAAAGGGGGCTAATACACCCCTCCACTTT. It translates to CAWRGVKGANTPLHF.

This sequence joins TRBV23-1 and TRBJ1-4; TRBD1 is a possible D gene (6 bases). TRBV23-1 is labeled an ORF, and its function is uncertain. Trimming shortened V by 0 bases and J by 4 bases, and 12 bases separated the two germline ends. This CDR3 comprises 16 residues. CDR3 sequence: CASSQSYRVGNEKLFF. Written as DNA, the CDR3 is TGCGCCAGCAGTCAATCCTACAGGGTTGGTAATGAAAAACTGTTTTTT.

This clone showed up just once. The gene calls are TRBV7-2 and TRBJ2-1, with a possible D match to TRBD2 (5 bases). Trimming took 6 bases from V and 3 from J, leaving 18 bases between them. This CDR3 has 16 residues. Germline assignment: CDR1 SGHTA and CDR2 FQGNSA. This CDR3 reads CASRPAGSLYYNEQFF. The CDR3 DNA reads TGTGCCAGCAGGCCGGCGGGCAGTTTATACTACAATGAGCAGTTCTTC.

The table lists this clone with a count of one. V and J are TRBV25-1 and TRBJ2-2; TRBD1 matches at 9 bases. The V gene end was trimmed by 4 bases and the J gene end by 6 bases; junction bases not matched to a gene: 6. Germline CDR1 and CDR2: MGHDK and SYGVNS. CDR3 size: 15 residues. The CDR3 reads CASSVTGGAAGELFF. Here the CDR3 DNA reads TGTGCCAGCAGTGTAACAGGGGGCGCGGCCGGGGAGCTGTTTTTT.

The chain recombines TRBV6-5 with TRBJ1-5, with 7 bases lining up with TRBD1. CDR1 is MNHEY and CDR2 is SVGAGI in the germline V gene. With V trimmed by 0 bases and J by 4 bases, 3 bases remained unmatched. The CDR3 runs to 15 residues. The CDR3 reads CASSYSNRGNQPQHF. The CDR3 nucleotides read TGTGCCAGCAGTTACTCGAACAGGGGTAATCAGCCCCAGCATTTT.